Shown below are 7 T cell receptor beta chains from a single sample sequenced in a study of T cells in Graves' hyperthyroidism and ophthalmopathy. Amplification of TCR beta CDR3 regions used RNA as the template. The TCR CDR3 was amplified in a first-round RT-PCR using the HTBI primer set. TCRdb redid the calling of the multiplex PCR reads with MiXCR, one entry per CDR3 protein. Of hundreds of thousands of distinct CDR3 sequences in the sample, about a sixth are singletons; the top ten hold 25% to 30%. Sample: blood. These receptors were taken from a woman between 18 and 30 years old with Graves' ophthalmopathy.

This clonotype was found many times. The J gene is TRBJ2-7, the V gene TRBV18, with D tentatively TRBD2 (5 bases). Germline CDR1 reads KGHSH; CDR2 reads LQKENI. The CDR3 loop spans 15 amino acids. With 2 bases removed from V and 0 bases from J, the gap between germline ends came to 11 bases. This CDR3 is CASSPETGSSYEQYF. DNA of the CDR3: TGTGCCAGCTCACCAGAGACGGGAAGCTCCTACGAGCAGTACTTC. Full variable domain (outside the CDR3, taken from reference TRBV18 and TRBJ2-7): NAGVMQNPRHLVRRRGQEARLRCSPMKGHSHVYWYRQLPEEGLKFMVYLQKENIIDESGMPKERFSAEFPKEGPSILRIQQVVRGDSAAYFCASSPETGSSYEQYFGPGTRLTVT.

The chain links TRBV12-3 or TRBV12-4 to TRBJ2-1, with 11 bases that match TRBD2. The CDR3 covers 18 residues. V shed 6 bases and J 5 bases; nucleotides not matched to a gene: 15. The CDR3 region is CASSPYGSLLAGDNEQFF. The CDR3 nucleotides are TGTGCCAGCAGCCCCTACGGCTCCCTACTAGCGGGAGACAATGAGCAGTTCTTC.

This chain joins TRBV4-1 and TRBJ2-3, with 15 nucleotides matching TRBD2. The germline gives CDR1 MGHRA, CDR2 YSYEKL. The CDR3 consists of 20 residues. V trimming: 4 bases; J trimming: 2 bases; junction bases outside the gene matches: 13. Written as DNA, the CDR3 is TGCGCCAGCAGCCGATCCGGGGGACTAGCGGGAGGATTAAACACAGATACGCAGTATTTT. Protein: CASSRSGGLAGGLNTDTQYF.

Ten or more counts support this clonotype. The chain links TRBV20-1 to TRBJ2-7; tentatively, D is TRBD2 (6 bases). Germline CDR1 is DFQATT and CDR2 is SNEGSKA (reference sequence). V shed 0 bases and J shed 6 bases, with 21 bases lying between them. The CDR3 is 16 amino acids. In DNA, the CDR3 is TGCAGTGCTAGAGAGGTAGGGCTAGCGAGAACCGGCGAGCAGTACTTC. Its translation is CSAREVGLARTGEQYF.

On this clonotype: A single base separates this from a much larger clone, so it may be a read error. The genes are TRBV3-1 and TRBJ1-6; D gene uncertain. The germline CDR1 and CDR2 sequences are LGHDT and YNNKEL (reference sequence). This CDR3 has 12 residues. CDR3 in amino acids: CTSSPPDSPLHF. The CDR3 DNA reads TGTACCAGCAGCCCACCGGATTCACCCCTCCACTTT.

V is TRBV6-1 and J is TRBJ2-2; D gene unclear. Trimming left V 5 bases short and J 7 bases short, with 8 bases between. This CDR3 region has 12 residues. From germline, CDR1 is MNHNS and CDR2 SASEGT. Written as DNA, the CDR3 is TGTGCCAGCAGTTATGGCAGCGGGGAGCTGTTTTTT. Translated, it gives CASSYGSGELFF.

This clonotype has a count of ten or more. The chain uses TRBV12-3 or TRBV12-4 and TRBJ2-5, with D maybe TRBD1 (5 bases). The CDR3 extends over 13 amino acids. Trimming shortened V by 6 bases and J by 5 bases, and 13 bases separated the two germline ends. CDR3 protein: CASRGPPGETQYF. The CDR3 coding sequence is TGTGCCAGCAGGGGTCCCCCAGGGGAGACCCAGTACTTC.